A selection of T cell receptor beta chains follows, all from one sample in a study of shared clonotypes between healthy human individuals. Using immunoSEQ multiplex PCR, the repertoire was profiled, and TCRdb retains in-frame clones only, with some absent. The sample yields approximately 2,000,000 clones, 90% to 95% seen once. The specimen sequenced was naive CD8+ T cells from PBMCs. These receptors were taken from a man between 18 and 29 years old in good health. Some clones in this sample may be carry-over from other donors' samples. Both conserved end residues are part of each CDR3. Fields, in order: V gene, J gene, CDR3 protein.

TRBV11-2	TRBJ2-2	CASSLSGGRDMSGELFF
TRBV7-9	TRBJ2-7	CASSGTGTVYEQYF
TRBV6-6	TRBJ1-4	CASSLDREVMSEKLFF
TRBV4-3	TRBJ2-1	CASSQDFAGVDEQFF
TRBV15	TRBJ2-7	CATSRGGWVAGAYHEQYF
TRBV30	TRBJ2-7	CAWGAETGEYGEQYF
TRBV5-6	TRBJ2-7	CASSLWSSYEQYF
TRBV9	TRBJ2-5	CASSGDRGYQETQYF
TRBV6-1	TRBJ2-7	CASSEAAAGSRYEQYF
TRBV10-3	TRBJ2-5	CAISESQGRETQYF
TRBV14	TRBJ1-2	CASSQYQGSVRGYTF
TRBV6-5	TRBJ2-7	CASSYSMEVYEQYF
TRBV2	TRBJ2-7	CASTPHTGLPYEQYF
TRBV6-1	TRBJ2-2	CASSGTTNTGELFF
TRBV27	TRBJ2-1	CASSPREGVGEQFF
TRBV27	TRBJ2-4	CASSPIAKNIQYF
TRBV5-4	TRBJ1-1	CASSLGVGGARVNTEAFF
TRBV15	TRBJ1-4	CATSRGGFGEKLFF
TRBV27	TRBJ2-1	CASSASGGPSYNEQFF
TRBV7-9	TRBJ2-2	CASSVRAGELFF
TRBV6-6	TRBJ2-7	CASSYSLGEQYF
TRBV19	TRBJ1-1	CASSYRGGNTEAFF
TRBV7-9	TRBJ2-4	CASSFQRDLAKNIQYF
TRBV30	TRBJ1-6	CAWTPIDSLNSPLHF
TRBV28	TRBJ2-7	CASSLYPPSEQYF
TRBV7-9	TRBJ1-2	CASSLWGSGDYGYTF
TRBV5-8	TRBJ2-7	CASTPVPYEQYF
TRBV30	TRBJ1-3	CAWNPGTGNTIYF
TRBV5-1	TRBJ2-7	CASSLERAGTYEQYF
TRBV7-2	TRBJ2-5	CASSAQLAVTETQYF
TRBV28	TRBJ2-7	CASSLVRELAYEQYF
TRBV4-1	TRBJ2-2	CASSRGRTATGELFF
TRBV19	TRBJ1-1	CASSRKGTEAFF
TRBV28	TRBJ2-7	CASRPSGRTTYEQYF
TRBV7-2	TRBJ1-1	CASSPAWTSGTEAFF
TRBV7-9	TRBJ2-2	CASSPTGLAGGLVTGELFF
TRBV5-4	TRBJ1-5	CASSLYGNQPQHF
TRBV6-5	TRBJ2-1	CASSYMWPYNEQFF
TRBV7-9	TRBJ2-7	CASSPGQSYEQYF
TRBV29-1	TRBJ2-1	CSVAGGYSYNEQFF
TRBV28	TRBJ2-1	CASSVPQEDEQFF
TRBV9	TRBJ2-3	CASSVPHPGLATSGGTDTQYF
TRBV6-8	TRBJ2-7	CASSGPPYEQYF
TRBV6-1	TRBJ2-2	CASSEMGGTGELFF
TRBV28	TRBJ2-7	CASSYPPASGRAYEQYF
TRBV6-5	TRBJ2-2	CASSYSLYPPAGELFF
TRBV9	TRBJ2-1	CASSVTGLAVNEQFF
TRBV10-2	TRBJ2-1	CASSEGGNEQFF
TRBV7-7	TRBJ2-2	CASSPRAGGDTGELFF
TRBV6-5	TRBJ1-1	CASRNGGRTEAFF
TRBV28	TRBJ1-2	CASSFLGGGFGYTF
TRBV6-6	TRBJ1-2	CASRHRGQLYGYTF
TRBV27	TRBJ1-1	CASSPLTAQNTEAFF
TRBV9	TRBJ1-2	CASHTFSGDGYTF
TRBV28	TRBJ1-1	CASIEGTAFF